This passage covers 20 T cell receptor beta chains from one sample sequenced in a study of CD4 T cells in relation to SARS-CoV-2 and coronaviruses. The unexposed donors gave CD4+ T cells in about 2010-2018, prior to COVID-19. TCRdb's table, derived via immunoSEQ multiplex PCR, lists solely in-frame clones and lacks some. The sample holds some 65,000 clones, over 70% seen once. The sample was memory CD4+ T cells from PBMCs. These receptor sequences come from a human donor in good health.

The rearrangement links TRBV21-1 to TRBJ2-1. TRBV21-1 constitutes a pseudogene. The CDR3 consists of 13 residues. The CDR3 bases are TGTGCCAGCAGCAAATTAGGGGGGCGCTTGGAGTTCTTC. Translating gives CASSKLGGRLEFF.

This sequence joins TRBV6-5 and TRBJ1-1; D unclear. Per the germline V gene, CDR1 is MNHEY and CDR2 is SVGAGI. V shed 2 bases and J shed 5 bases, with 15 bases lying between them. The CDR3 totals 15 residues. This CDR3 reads CASSYAFQVGTEAFF. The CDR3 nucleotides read TGTGCCAGCAGTTACGCGTTTCAGGTCGGGACTGAAGCTTTCTTT.

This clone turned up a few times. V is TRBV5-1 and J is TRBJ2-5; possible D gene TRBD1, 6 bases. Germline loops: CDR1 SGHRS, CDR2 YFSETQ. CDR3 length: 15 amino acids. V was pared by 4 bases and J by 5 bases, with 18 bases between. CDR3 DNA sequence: TGCGCCAGCAGCCCAGGACAGAAGATGGGGGAGACCCAGTACTTC. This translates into CASSPGQKMGETQYF. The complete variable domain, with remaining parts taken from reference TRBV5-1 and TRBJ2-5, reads KAGVTQTPRYLIKTRGQQVTLSCSPISGHRSVSWYQQTPGQGLQFLFEYFSETQRNKGNFPGRFSGRQFSNSRSEMNVSTLELGDSALYLCASSPGQKMGETQYFGPGTRLLVL.

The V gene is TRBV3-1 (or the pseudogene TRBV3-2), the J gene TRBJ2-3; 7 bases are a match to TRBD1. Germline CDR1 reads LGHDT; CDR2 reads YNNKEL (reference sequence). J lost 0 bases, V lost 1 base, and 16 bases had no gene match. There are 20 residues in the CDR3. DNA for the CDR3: TGTGCCAGCAGCCAAGCAATTCCGGGACAGATATCCTATAGCACAGATACGCAGTATTTT. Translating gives CASSQAIPGQISYSTDTQYF.

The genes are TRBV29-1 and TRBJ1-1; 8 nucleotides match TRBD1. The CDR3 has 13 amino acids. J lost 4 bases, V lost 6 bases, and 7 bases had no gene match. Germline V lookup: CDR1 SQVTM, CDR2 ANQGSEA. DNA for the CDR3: TGCAGCGTGGCAGGACAGGGCGGCACTGAAGCTTTCTTT. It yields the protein CSVAGQGGTEAFF.

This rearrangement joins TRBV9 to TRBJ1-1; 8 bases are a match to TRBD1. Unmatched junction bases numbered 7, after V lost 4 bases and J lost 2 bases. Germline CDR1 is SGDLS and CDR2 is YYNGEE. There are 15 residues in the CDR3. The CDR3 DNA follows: TGTGCCAGCAGCCCTTTGACAGGGGTTAACACTGAAGCTTTCTTT. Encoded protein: CASSPLTGVNTEAFF. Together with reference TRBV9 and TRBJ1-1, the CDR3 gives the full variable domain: DSGVTQTPKHLITATGQRVTLRCSPRSGDLSVYWYQQSLDQGLQFLIQYYNGEERAKGNILERFSAQQFPDLHSELNLSSLELGDSALYFCASSPLTGVNTEAFFGQGTRLTVV.

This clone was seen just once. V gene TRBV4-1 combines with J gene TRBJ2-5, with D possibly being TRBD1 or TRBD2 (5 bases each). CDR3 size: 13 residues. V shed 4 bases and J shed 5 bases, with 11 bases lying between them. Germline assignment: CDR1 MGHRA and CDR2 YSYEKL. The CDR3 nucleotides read TGCGCCAGCAGCCCTTTCGAGGGGGAGACCCAGTACTTC. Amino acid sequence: CASSPFEGETQYF.

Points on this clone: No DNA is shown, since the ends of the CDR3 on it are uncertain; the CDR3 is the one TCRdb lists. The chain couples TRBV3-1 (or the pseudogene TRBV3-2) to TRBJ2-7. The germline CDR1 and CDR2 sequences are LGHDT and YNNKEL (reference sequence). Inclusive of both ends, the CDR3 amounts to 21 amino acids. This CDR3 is CASSQRQTFYEQYFGIYEQYF.

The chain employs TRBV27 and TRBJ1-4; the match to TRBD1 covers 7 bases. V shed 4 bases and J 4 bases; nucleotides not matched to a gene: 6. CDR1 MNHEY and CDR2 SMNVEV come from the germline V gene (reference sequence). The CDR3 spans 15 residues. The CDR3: CASSSKGAGNEKLFF. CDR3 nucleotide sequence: TGTGCCAGCAGTTCCAAGGGGGCAGGTAATGAAAAACTGTTTTTT.

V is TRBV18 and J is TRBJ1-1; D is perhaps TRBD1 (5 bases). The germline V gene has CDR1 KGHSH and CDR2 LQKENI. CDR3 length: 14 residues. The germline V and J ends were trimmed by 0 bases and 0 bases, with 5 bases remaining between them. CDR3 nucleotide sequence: TGTGCCAGCTCACCACCAGGGGTGAACACTGAAGCTTTCTTT. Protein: CASSPPGVNTEAFF. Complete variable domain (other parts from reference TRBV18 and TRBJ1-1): NAGVMQNPRHLVRRRGQEARLRCSPMKGHSHVYWYRQLPEEGLKFMVYLQKENIIDESGMPKERFSAEFPKEGPSILRIQQVVRGDSAAYFCASSPPGVNTEAFFGQGTRLTVV.

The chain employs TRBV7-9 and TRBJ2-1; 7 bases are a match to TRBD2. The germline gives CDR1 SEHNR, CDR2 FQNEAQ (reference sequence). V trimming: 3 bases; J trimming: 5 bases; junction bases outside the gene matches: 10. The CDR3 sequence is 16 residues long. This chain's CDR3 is CASSLREAGPNNEQFF. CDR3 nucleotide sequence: TGTGCCAGCAGCTTGCGTGAAGCGGGGCCTAACAATGAGCAGTTCTTC.

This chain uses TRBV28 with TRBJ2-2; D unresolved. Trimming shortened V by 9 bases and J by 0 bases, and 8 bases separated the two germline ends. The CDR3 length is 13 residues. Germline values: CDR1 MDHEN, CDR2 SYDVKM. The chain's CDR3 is CASPSSNTGELFF. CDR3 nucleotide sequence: TGTGCCAGTCCATCATCGAACACCGGGGAGCTGTTTTTT. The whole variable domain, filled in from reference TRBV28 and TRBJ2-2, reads DVKVTQSSRYLVKRTGEKVFLECVQDMDHENMFWYRQDPGLGLRLIYFSYDVKMKEKGDIPEGYSVSREKKERFSLILESASTNQTSMYLCASPSSNTGELFFGEGSRLTVL.

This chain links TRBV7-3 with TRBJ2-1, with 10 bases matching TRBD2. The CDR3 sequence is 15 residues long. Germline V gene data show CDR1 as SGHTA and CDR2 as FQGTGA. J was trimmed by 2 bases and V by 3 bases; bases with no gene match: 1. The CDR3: CASSFSGGAYNEQFF. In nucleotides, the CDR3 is TGTGCCAGCAGCTTCAGCGGGGGGGCCTACAATGAGCAGTTCTTC.

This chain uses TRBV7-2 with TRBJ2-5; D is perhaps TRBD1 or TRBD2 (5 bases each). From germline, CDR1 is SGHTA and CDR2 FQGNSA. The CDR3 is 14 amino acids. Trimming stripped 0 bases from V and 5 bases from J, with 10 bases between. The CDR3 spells CASSLAGREETQYF. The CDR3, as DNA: TGTGCCAGCAGCTTAGCGGGCAGGGAGGAGACCCAGTACTTC.

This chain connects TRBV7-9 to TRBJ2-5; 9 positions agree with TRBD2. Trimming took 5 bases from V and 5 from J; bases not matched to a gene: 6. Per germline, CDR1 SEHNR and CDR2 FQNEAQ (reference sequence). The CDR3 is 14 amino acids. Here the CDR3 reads CASSEGLARETQYF. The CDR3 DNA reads TGTGCCAGCAGCGAGGGACTAGCTCGGGAGACCCAGTACTTC.

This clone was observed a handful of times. CDR3 amino acids: CASSLTGGSDQPQHF. CDR3 in DNA: TGTGCCAGCTCACTTACAGGGGGCTCCGATCAGCCCCAGCATTTT. This chain joins TRBV18 and TRBJ1-5; TRBD1 matches at 9 bases. The germline CDR1 and CDR2 sequences are KGHSH and LQKENI. V shed 4 bases and J 5 bases; nucleotides not matched to a gene: 6. The CDR3 is made up of 15 amino acids.

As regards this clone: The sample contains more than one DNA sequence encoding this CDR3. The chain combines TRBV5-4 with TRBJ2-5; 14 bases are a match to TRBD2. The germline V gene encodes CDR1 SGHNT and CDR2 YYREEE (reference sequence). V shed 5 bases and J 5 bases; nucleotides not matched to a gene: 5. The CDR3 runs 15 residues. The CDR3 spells CASSSRTSGGETQYF. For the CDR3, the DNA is TGTGCCAGCAGTTCTAGGACTAGCGGGGGGGAGACCCAGTACTTC.

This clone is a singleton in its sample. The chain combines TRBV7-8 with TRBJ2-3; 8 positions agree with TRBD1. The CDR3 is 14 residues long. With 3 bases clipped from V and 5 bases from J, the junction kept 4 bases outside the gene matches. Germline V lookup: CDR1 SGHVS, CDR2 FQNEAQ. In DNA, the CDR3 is TGTGCCAGCAGCTTCCAGGGGGCGAAAGATACGCAGTATTTT. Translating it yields CASSFQGAKDTQYF.

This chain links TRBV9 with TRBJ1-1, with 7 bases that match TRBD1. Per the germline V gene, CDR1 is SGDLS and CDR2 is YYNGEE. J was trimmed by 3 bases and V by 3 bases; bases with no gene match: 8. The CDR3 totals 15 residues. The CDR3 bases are TGTGCCAGCAGCGGGGTACAGGGGAGGGACACTGAAGCTTTCTTT. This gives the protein CASSGVQGRDTEAFF. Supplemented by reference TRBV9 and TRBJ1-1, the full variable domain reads DSGVTQTPKHLITATGQRVTLRCSPRSGDLSVYWYQQSLDQGLQFLIQYYNGEERAKGNILERFSAQQFPDLHSELNLSSLELGDSALYFCASSGVQGRDTEAFFGQGTRLTVV.

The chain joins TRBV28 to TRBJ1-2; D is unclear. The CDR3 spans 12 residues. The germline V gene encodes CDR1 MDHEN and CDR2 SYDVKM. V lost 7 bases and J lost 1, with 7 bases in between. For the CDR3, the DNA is TGTGCCAGCAAACTCGTTAACTATGGCTACACCTTC. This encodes CASKLVNYGYTF.